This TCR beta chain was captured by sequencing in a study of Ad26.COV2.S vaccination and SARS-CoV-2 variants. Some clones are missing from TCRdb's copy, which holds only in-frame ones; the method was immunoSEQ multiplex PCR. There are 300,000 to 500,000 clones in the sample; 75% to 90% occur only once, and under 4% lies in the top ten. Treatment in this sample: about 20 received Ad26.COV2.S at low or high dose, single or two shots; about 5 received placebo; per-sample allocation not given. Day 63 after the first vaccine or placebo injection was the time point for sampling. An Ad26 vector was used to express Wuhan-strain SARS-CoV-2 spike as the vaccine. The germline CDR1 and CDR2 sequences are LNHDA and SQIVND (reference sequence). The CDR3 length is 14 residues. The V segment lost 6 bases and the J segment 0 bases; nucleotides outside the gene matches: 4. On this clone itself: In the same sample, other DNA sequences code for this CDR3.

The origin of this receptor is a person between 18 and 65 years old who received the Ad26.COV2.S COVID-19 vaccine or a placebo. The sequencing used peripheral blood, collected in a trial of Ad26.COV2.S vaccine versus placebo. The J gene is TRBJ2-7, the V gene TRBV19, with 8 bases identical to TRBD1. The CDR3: CASSPGTGSYEQYF. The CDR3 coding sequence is TGTGCCAGTAGCCCCGGGACAGGCTCCTACGAGCAGTACTTC.